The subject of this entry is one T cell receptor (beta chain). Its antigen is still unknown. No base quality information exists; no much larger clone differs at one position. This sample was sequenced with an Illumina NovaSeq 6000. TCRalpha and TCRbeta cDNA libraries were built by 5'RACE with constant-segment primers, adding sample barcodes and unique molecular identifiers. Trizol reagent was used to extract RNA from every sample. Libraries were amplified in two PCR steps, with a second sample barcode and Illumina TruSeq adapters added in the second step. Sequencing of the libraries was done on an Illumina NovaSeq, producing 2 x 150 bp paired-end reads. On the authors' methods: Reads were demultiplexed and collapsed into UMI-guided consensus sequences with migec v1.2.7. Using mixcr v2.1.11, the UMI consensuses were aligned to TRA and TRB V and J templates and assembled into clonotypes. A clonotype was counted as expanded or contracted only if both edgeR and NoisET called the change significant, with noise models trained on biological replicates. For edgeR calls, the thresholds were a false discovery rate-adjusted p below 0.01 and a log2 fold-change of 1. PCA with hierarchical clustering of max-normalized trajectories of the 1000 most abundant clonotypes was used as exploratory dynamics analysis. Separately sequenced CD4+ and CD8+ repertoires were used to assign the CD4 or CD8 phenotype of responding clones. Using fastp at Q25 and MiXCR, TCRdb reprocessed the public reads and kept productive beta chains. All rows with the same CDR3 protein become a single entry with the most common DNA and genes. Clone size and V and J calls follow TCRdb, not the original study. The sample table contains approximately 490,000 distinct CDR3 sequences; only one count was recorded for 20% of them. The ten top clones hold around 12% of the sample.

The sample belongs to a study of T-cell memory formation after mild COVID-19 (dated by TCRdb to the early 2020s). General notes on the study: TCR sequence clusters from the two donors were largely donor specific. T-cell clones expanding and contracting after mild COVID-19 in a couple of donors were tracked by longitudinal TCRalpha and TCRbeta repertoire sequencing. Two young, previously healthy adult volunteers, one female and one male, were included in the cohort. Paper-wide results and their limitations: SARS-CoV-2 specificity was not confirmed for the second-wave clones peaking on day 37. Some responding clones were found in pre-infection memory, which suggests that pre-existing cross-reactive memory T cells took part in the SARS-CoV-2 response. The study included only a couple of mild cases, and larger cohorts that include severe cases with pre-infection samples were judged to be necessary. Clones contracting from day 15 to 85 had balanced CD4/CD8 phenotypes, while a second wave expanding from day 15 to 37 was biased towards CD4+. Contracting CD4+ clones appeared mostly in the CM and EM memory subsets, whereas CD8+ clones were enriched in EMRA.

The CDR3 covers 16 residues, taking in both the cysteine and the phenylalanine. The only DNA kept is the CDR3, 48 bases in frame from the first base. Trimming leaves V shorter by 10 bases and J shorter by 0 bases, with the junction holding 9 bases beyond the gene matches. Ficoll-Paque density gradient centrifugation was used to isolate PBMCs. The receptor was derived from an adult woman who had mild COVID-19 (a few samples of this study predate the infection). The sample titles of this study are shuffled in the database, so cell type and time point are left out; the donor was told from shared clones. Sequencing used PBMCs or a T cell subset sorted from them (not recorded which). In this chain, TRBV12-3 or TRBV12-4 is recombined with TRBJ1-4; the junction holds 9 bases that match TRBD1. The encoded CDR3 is CATTPGQGATNEKLFF. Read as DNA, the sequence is TGTGCCACCACGCCGGGACAGGGAGCAACTAATGAAAAACTGTTTTTT.